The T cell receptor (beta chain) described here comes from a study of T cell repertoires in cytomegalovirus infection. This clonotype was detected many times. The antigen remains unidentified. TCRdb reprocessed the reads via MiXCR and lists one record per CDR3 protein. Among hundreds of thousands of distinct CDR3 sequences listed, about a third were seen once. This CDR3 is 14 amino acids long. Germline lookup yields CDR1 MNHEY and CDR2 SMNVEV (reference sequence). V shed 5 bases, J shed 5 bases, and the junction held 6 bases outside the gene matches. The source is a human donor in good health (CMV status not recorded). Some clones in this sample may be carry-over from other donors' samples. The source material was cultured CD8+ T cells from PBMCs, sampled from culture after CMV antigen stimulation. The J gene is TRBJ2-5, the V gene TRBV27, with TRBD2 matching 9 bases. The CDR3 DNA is TGTGCCAGCAGTAGGCTAGCGGGGATGGAGACCCAGTACTTC. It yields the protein CASSRLAGMETQYF.